This T cell receptor beta chain stems from a study of neoadjuvant anti-PD-1 for oral cavity cancer. The germline gives CDR1 ENHRY, CDR2 SYGVKD. The CDR3 covers 13 residues. V was shortened by 0 bases and J by 5 bases, with 6 bases between the two germline ends. Regarding time point: after neoadjuvant nivolumab, at surgical resection. Patients had newly diagnosed, untreated stage II-IVA oral cavity squamous cell carcinoma. This table comes from immunoSEQ multiplex PCR, and its TCRdb copy is limited to in-frame clones, with some not included. The repertoire consists of thousands of clones, with roughly two thirds occurring once and the leading ten covering about 3%.

Sequences were derived from PBMCs, sampled after nivolumab (anti-PD-1) treatment. The receptor comes from a person aged 40 to 85 with oral cavity squamous cell carcinoma. This chain uses TRBV10-3 with TRBJ2-3, with unresolved D. The CDR3 bases are TGTGCCATCAGTGAGTCGGACGAAGATACGCAGTATTTT. Translation gives CAISESDEDTQYF.